This T cell receptor (beta chain) was observed in a study of persistence of HIV-infected CD4 T cells. This was the immunoSEQ version 4 assay in survey mode. The data were produced by immunoSEQ multiplex PCR, yet TCRdb's version contains in-frame clones alone and is incomplete. This sample has around 42,000 clones, with roughly 74% found just once. Remarks on this clone: Its antigen is currently unknown.

An overlapping HIV-1 Gag peptide pool stimulated these cells at 0.95 to 1 ug/peptide/mL. CD40L/CD69 double-negative CD45RO-high memory CD4+ T cells were collected. Material: CD4+ T cells sorted from PBMCs after roughly 18-hour stimulation, obtained from a patient who received antiretroviral therapy. The origin of this receptor is an adult man with HIV who was CMV-seropositive.

The CDR3 DNA follows: TGTGCCAGCAGTTATTATGGCGAAAGGGAGCTGTTTTTT. Amino acid sequence: CASSYYGERELFF. This sequence joins TRBV6-5 and TRBJ2-2, with D unclear. Germline values: CDR1 MNHEY, CDR2 SVGAGI. The CDR3 has 13 residues. Trimming stripped 3 bases from V and 9 bases from J, with 11 bases between.